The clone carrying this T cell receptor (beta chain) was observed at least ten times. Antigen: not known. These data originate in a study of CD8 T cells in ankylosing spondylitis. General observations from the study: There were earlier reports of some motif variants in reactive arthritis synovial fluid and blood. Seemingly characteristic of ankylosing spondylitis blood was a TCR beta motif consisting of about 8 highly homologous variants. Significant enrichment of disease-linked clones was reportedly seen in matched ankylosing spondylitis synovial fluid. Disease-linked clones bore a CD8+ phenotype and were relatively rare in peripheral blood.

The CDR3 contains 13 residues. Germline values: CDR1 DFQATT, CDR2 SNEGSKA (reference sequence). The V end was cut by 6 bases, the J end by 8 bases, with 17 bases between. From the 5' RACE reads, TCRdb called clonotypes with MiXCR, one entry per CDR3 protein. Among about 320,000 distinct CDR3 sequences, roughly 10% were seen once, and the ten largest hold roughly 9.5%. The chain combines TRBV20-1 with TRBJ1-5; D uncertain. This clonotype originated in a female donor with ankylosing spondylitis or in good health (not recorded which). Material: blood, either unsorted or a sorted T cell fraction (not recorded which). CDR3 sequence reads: CSAADGPREPQHF. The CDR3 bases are TGCAGTGCCGCGGACGGACCGCGGGAGCCCCAGCATTTT.